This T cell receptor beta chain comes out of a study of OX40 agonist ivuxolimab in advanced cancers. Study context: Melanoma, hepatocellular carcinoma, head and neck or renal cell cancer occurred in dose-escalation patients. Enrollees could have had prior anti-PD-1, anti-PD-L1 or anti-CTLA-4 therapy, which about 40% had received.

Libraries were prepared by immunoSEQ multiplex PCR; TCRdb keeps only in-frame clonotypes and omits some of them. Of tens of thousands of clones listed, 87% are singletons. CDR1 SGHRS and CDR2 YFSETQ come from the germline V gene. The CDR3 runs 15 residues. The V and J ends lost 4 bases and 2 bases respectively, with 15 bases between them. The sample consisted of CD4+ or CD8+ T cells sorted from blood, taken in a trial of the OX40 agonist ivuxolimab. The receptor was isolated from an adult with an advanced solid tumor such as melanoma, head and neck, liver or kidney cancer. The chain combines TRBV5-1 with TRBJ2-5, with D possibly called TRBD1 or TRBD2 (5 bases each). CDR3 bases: TGCGCCAGCAGCCGAGGGGACGGAACTCAAGAGACCCAGTACTTC. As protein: CASSRGDGTQETQYF. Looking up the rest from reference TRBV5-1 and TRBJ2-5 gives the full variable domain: KAGVTQTPRYLIKTRGQQVTLSCSPISGHRSVSWYQQTPGQGLQFLFEYFSETQRNKGNFPGRFSGRQFSNSRSEMNVSTLELGDSALYLCASSRGDGTQETQYFGPGTRLLVL.